The T cell receptor (beta chain) under discussion was sequenced for a study of blood T cell repertoires in COVID-19. Study context: Samples taken during acute and convalescent COVID-19 were collected in the United States, Italy and Spain. PBMCs, B-cell-depleted T cells, or T cells provided the cDNA or gDNA that made up the material.

The CDR3 length is 15 residues. CDR1 and CDR2 (germline): SGHAT, FQNNGV. The V end lost 1 base, the J end lost 3 bases, and 12 bases lay between the germline ends. TCRdb's table, derived via immunoSEQ multiplex PCR, lists solely in-frame clones and lacks some. This table has 200,000 or so clones, 70% to 90% appearing once. Only a few counts were recorded for this clone. The genes are TRBV11-2 and TRBJ1-2; D not certain. This TCR was sampled from a man aged 55 to 69 with acute or convalescent COVID-19. What was sequenced was peripheral blood. DNA for the CDR3: TGTGCCAGCAGCTTAGGAGGGAAGGGAGACTATGGCTACACCTTC. This sequence encodes CASSLGGKGDYGYTF.